The clone carrying this TCR beta chain appeared many times. Its antigen is still unknown. Clinical symptoms, serum thyroxine, TRAb, thyroid ultrasound and orbital computed tomography established diagnosis. This sample is drawn from a study of T cells in Graves' hyperthyroidism and ophthalmopathy. Study-wide points: Stable hyperthyroidism was told apart from ophthalmopathy by a model built on 13 V-J features. Among clonotypes expanded in thyroid above 0.001, most were also found in blood.

Amplification of TCR beta CDR3 regions used RNA as the template. HTBI primers drove first-round RT-PCR of the TCR CDR3. A single record per CDR3 protein comes from TCRdb applying MiXCR to the multiplex PCR reads. The data contain fewer than 700,000 distinct CDR3 sequences, under 20% of them singletons. What was sequenced was blood. The receptor's source is a woman in her late teens or twenties with Graves' ophthalmopathy.

The CDR3 DNA reads TGTGCCAGCAGTGAAGCGCTTCAGGGGTACTATGGCTACACCTTC. Translation: CASSEALQGYYGYTF. J is TRBJ1-2 and V is TRBV2, with D perhaps TRBD1 (6 bases). In germline, CDR1 is SNHLY, CDR2 FYNNEI. This CDR3 has 15 residues. V shed 0 bases and J shed 3 bases, with 11 bases lying between them. Using reference TRBV2 and TRBJ1-2 for the parts outside the CDR3, the full variable domain is EPEVTQTPSHQVTQMGQEVILRCVPISNHLYFYWYRQILGQKVEFLVSFYNNEISEKSEIFDDQFSVERPDGSNFTLKIRSTKLEDSAMYFCASSEALQGYYGYTFGSGTRLTVV.